This TCR beta chain was recovered during a study of T-cell reconstitution after alpha-beta-depleted transplantation in children. Regarding the study as a whole: The main origin of T-cell counts and diversity one year after transplant was newly produced T cells. Approximately two months post-transplant, alpha-beta T cells reportedly originated from several hundred expanded graft clones. Surviving recipient T cells and thymic progenitors underlay high day-60 TCRbeta diversity in some patients.

Remarks on this clonotype: Its antigen is undetermined.

Preparation of the TCRbeta library used unique molecular identifiers. TCRdb processed the PCR reads anew with MiXCR; each CDR3 protein has one entry. This sample has around 960,000 distinct CDR3 sequences, with roughly 29% found just once. The junction had 7 bases not matched to a gene; V was cut back by 6 bases and J by 7 bases. CDR1 and CDR2 from the germline V gene are SNHLY and FYNNEI. The CDR3 consists of 13 residues. This TCR was recovered from a boy under three years old who had a stem cell transplant for SCID, so the T cells may come from the graft donor. The chain combines TRBV2 with TRBJ1-2; 8 bases map to TRBD1. Specimen: PBMCs, mostly from graft donor cells, collected 360 days after TCRalphabeta/CD19-depleted stem cell transplant. The CDR3 loop reads CASSHGQGSGYTF. The CDR3, as DNA: TGTGCCAGCAGCCACGGACAGGGCTCTGGCTACACCTTC.